Sequencing of this T cell receptor (beta chain) was carried out in a study of identical twins. Study findings and constraints: One should note that invariant MAIT and iNKT cells could partly confound zero-insertion analyses.

This clonotype was seen many times. Its antigen is currently unknown. Using its own MiXCR run on the 5' RACE reads, TCRdb lists one record per CDR3 protein. Here the sample spans 690,000 or so distinct CDR3 sequences, less than 7% being singletons. Trimming removed 6 bases from V and 5 bases from J; junction bases left unmatched: 6. Germline V gene data show CDR1 as ENHRY and CDR2 as SYGVKD. The CDR3 covers 15 residues. The TCR originated in a man in his late teens or twenties in good health. The sequenced sample was naive T cells sorted from blood. The chain combines TRBV10-3 with TRBJ2-1; 11 positions agree with TRBD2. CDR3 protein: CAIRGGLAEDNEQFF. Written as DNA, the CDR3 is TGTGCCATCAGGGGGGGACTAGCGGAAGACAATGAGCAGTTCTTC.